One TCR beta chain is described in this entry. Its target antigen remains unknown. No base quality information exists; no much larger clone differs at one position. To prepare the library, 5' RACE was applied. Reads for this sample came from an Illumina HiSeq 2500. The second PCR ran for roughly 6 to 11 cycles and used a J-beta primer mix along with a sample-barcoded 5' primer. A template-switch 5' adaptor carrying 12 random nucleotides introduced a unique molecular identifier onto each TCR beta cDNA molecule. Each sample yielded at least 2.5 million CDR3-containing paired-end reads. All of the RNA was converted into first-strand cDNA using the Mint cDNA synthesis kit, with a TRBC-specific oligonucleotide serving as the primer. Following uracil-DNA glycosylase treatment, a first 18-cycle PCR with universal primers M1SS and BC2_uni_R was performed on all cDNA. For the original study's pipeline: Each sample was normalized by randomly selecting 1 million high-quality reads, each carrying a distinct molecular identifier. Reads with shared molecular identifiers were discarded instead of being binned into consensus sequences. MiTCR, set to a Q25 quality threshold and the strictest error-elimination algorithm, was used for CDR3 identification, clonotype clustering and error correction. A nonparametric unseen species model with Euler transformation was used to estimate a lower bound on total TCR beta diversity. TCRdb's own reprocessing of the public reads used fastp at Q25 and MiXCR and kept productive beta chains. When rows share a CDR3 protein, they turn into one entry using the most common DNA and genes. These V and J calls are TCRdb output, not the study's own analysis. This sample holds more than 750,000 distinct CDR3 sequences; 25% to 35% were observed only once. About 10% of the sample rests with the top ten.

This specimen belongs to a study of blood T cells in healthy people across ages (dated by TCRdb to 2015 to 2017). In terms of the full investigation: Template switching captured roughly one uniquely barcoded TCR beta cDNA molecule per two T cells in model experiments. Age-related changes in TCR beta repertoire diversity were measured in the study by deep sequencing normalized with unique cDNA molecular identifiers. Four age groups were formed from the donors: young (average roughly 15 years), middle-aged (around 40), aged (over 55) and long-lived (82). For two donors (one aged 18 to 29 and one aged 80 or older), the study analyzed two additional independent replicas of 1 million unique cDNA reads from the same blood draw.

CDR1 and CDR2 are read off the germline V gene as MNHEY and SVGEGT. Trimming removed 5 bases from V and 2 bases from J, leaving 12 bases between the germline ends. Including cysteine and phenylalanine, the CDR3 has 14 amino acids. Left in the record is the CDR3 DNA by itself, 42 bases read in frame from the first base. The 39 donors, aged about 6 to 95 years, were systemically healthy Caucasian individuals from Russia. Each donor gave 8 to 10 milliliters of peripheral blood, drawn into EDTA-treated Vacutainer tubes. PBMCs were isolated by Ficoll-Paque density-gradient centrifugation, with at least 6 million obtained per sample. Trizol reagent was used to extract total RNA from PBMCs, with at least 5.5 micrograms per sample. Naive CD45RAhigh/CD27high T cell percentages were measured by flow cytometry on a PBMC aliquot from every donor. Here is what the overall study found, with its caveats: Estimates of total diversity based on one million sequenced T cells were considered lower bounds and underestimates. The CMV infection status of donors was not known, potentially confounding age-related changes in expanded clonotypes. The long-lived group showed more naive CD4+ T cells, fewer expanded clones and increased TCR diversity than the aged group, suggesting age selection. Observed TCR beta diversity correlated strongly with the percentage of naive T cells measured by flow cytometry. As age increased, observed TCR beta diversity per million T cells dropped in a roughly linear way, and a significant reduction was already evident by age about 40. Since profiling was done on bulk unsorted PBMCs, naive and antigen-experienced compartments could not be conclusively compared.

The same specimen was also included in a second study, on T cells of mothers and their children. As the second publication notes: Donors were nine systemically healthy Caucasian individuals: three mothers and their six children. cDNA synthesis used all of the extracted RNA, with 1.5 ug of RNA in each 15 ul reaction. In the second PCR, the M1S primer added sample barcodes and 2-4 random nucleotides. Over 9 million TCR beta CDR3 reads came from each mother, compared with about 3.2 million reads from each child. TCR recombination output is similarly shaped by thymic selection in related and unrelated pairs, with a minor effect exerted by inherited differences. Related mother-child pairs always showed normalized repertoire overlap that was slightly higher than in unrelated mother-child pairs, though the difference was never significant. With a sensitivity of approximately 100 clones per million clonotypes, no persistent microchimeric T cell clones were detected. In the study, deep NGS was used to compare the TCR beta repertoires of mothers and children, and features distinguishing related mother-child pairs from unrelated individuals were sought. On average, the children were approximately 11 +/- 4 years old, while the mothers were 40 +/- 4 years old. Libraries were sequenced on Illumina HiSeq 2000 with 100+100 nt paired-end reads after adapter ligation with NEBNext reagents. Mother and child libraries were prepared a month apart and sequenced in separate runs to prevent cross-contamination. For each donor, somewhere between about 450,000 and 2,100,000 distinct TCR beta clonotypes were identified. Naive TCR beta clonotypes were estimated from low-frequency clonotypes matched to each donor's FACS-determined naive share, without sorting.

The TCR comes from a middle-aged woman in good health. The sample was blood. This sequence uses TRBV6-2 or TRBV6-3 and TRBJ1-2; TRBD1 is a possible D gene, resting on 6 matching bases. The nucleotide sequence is TGTGCCAGCAGTCCCGGGACAAAAAACTATGGCTACACCTTC. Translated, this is CASSPGTKNYGYTF.